What follows is one TCR beta chain and its context. The sample is drawn from a study of blood T cell repertoires in COVID-19. At the level of the study: T cells, B-cell-depleted T cells, or PBMCs supplied cDNA or gDNA.

Germline lookup yields CDR1 SGHDN and CDR2 FVKESK. V was pared by 0 bases and J by 2 bases, with 4 bases of the junction left unmatched. This CDR3 comprises 16 residues. Authors' processing steps: Reference gene primer amplification gave nucleated cell count estimates. Here immunoSEQ multiplex PCR was the method, and the copy in TCRdb shows in-frame clones only, minus some. The DNA gave D and trimming, while V, J and clone size come from that table. Counted here are about 73,000 clones, roughly four fifths occurring once; the ten biggest clones make up around 20%. The TCR was taken from a woman between 65 and 79 years old with acute or convalescent COVID-19. The chain combines TRBV14 with TRBJ2-7, with 10 bases matching TRBD2. The specimen sequenced was peripheral blood. The CDR3 loop reads CASSQDWTSGPYEQYF. The CDR3 DNA is TGTGCCAGCAGCCAAGATTGGACTAGCGGCCCCTACGAGCAGTACTTC.